This entry lists 6 T cell receptor beta chains sequenced from one sample in a study of low-dose radiotherapy and immunotherapy resistance in tumors. Time point given: before trial treatment. TRAV- and TRBV-specific primers primed first-strand cDNA, covering alpha and beta chains. Using a constant-region primer together with a V-primer adapter, TCRs were subjected to around 22 PCR cycles of amplification. TCRdb analysed the reads with MiXCR anew, one entry per CDR3 protein. Of under 90,000 distinct CDR3 sequences in the sample, about a sixth were seen once. The source material was PBMCs, sampled before treatment. These TCRs come from a male donor with prostate cancer.

This clonotype appeared a few times. CDR3 region: CASSPSRTGSYEQYF. DNA for the CDR3: TGTGCCAGCAGTCCCTCTCGGACTGGGTCCTACGAGCAGTACTTC. V usage is TRBV12-3 or TRBV12-4 and J usage is TRBJ2-7; TRBD2 is a possible D gene (5 bases). The CDR3 runs to 15 residues. V lost 5 bases and J lost 1, with 15 bases in between.

Remarks on this clonotype: A single base is all that separates this from a far larger clone, so a read error is likely. The chain links TRBV15 to TRBJ2-1, with D tentatively TRBD2 (5 bases). Germline V CDR1 and CDR2: LNHNV, YYDKDF (reference sequence). V lost 3 bases and J lost 13, with 25 bases in between. This CDR3 has 16 residues. CDR3 amino acids: CATSRMESSREETQFF. In nucleotides, the CDR3 is TGTGCCACCAGCAGGATGGAGTCTTCGAGGGAAGAGACCCAGTTCTTC. Looking up the rest from reference TRBV15 and TRBJ2-1 gives the full variable domain: DAMVIQNPRYQVTQFGKPVTLSCSQTLNHNVMYWYQQKSSQAPKLLFHYYDKDFNNEADTPDNFQSRRPNTSFCFLDIRSPGLGDTAMYLCATSRMESSREETQFFGPGTRLTVL.

This clonotype was seen at least ten times. This chain uses TRBV5-5 with TRBJ1-1; maybe TRBD1 (5 bases). V was shortened by 2 bases and J by 0 bases, with 8 bases between the two germline ends. Germline CDR1 is SGHKS and CDR2 is YYEKEE (reference sequence). The CDR3 totals 14 residues. The CDR3 spells CASSFSGMNTEAFF. The DNA for the CDR3 is TGTGCCAGCAGCTTTTCAGGGATGAACACTGAAGCTTTCTTT.

This clonotype was seen at least ten times. V usage is TRBV18 and J usage is TRBJ1-2; 8 bases match TRBD1. The CDR3 consists of 14 residues. CDR1 and CDR2 from the germline V gene are KGHSH and LQKENI. J lost 8 bases, V lost 4 bases, and 9 bases had no gene match. CDR3 sequence: CASSRGQGKEGYTF. CDR3 nucleotide sequence: TGTGCCAGCTCACGCGGACAGGGCAAGGAAGGCTACACCTTC.

The genes are TRBV13 and TRBJ1-5, with TRBD1 matching over 7 bases. This CDR3 spans 15 amino acids. The junction had 5 bases not matched to a gene; V was cut back by 0 bases and J by 6 bases. From germline, CDR1 is PRHDT and CDR2 FYEKMQ (reference sequence). CDR3 DNA: TGTGCCAGCAGCTTAGGAGGGGGCCCAGGTCAGCCCCAGCATTTT. Translated: CASSLGGGPGQPQHF.

Many counts were recorded for this clonotype. The chain carries TRBV11-2 and TRBJ2-2; 9 nucleotides match TRBD2. This CDR3 is 15 amino acids long. Losses at the gene ends were 3 bases for V and 3 bases for J; bases not matched to a gene: 2. Germline V gene data show CDR1 as SGHAT and CDR2 as FQNNGV. The CDR3 is CASSFRLADTGELFF. CDR3 in DNA: TGTGCCAGCAGCTTCCGACTAGCGGACACCGGGGAGCTGTTTTTT.